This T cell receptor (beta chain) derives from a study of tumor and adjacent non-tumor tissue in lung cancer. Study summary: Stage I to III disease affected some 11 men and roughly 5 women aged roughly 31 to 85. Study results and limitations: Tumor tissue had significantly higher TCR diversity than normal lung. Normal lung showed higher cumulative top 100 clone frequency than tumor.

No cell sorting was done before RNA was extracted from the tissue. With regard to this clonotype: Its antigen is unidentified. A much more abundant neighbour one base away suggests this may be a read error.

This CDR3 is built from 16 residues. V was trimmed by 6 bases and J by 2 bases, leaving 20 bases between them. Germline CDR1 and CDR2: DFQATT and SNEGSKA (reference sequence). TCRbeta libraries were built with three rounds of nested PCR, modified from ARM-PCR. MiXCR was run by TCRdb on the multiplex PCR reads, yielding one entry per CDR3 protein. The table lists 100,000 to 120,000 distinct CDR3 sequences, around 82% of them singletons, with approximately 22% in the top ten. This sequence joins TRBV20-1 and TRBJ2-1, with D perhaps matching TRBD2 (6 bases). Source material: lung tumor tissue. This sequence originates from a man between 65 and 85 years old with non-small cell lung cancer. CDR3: CSARPILAMTYNEQFF. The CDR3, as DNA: TGCAGTGCGAGGCCAATTCTAGCGATGACCTACAATGAGCAGTTCTTC.